This entry describes one T cell receptor (beta chain). These data belong to a study of technical replicates of blood from a handful of donors. Generated by immunoSEQ multiplex PCR, the TCRdb table keeps only in-frame clones and is missing some. This table holds some 80,000 clones, around 94% found once. From germline, CDR1 is LGHNA and CDR2 YSLEER. The CDR3 contains 17 residues. Trimming cost V 1 base and J 2 bases; bases outside gene matches: 5. This clonotype was obtained from a human donor in good health. The sample comprised T cells isolated from PBMCs. The V and J genes are TRBV4-3 and TRBJ2-6; 7 bases line up with TRBD1. This CDR3 reads CASSQAWQGAGANVLTF. The CDR3, as DNA: TGCGCCAGCAGCCAAGCTTGGCAGGGGGCTGGGGCCAACGTCCTGACTTTC.